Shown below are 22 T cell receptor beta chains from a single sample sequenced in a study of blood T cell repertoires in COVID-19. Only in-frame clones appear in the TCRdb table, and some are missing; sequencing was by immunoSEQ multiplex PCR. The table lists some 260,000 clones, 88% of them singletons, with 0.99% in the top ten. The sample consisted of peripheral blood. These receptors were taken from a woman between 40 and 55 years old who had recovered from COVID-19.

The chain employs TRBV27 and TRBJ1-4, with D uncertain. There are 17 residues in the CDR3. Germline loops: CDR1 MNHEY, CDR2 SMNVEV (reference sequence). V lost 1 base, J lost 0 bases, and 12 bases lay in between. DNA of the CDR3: TGTGCCAGCAGTTTATGGGCCAGGACTGCAACTAATGAAAAACTGTTTTTT. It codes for CASSLWARTATNEKLFF.

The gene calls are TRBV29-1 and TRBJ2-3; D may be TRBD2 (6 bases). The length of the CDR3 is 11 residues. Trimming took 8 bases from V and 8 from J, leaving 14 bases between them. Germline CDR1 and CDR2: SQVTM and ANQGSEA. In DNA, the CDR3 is TGCAGCCCTGTCTTGGAGGGTACGCAGTATTTT. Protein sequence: CSPVLEGTQYF.

CDR3 coding DNA: TGTGCCAGCAGTTACTCGGAATCGTCTAGGGAGCAGTACTTC. This sequence encodes CASSYSESSREQYF. This chain connects TRBV6-2 or TRBV6-3 to TRBJ2-7; D is uncertain. V gave up 0 bases and J gave up 7 bases, with 13 bases separating them. The CDR3 covers 14 residues. Germline CDR1 is MNHEY and CDR2 is SVGEGT.

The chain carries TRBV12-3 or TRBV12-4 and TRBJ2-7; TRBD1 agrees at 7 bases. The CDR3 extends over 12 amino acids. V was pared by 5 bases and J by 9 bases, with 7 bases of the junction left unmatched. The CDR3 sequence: CASSQGGVGQYF. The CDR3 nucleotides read TGTGCCAGCAGTCAAGGGGGCGTGGGGCAGTACTTC.

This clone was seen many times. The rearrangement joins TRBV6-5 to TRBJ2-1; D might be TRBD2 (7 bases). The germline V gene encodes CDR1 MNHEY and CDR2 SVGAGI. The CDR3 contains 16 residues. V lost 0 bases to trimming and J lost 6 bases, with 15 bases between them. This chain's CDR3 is CASSYSGGAGGNEQFF. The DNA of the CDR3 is TGTGCCAGCAGTTACTCGGGGGGGGCCGGGGGCAATGAGCAGTTCTTC.

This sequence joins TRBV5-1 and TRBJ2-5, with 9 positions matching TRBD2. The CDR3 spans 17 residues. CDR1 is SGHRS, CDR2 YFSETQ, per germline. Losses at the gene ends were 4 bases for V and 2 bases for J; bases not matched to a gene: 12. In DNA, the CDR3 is TGCGCCAGCAGCCCCCGACTAGCGGCCAGGCGGCAAGAGACCCAGTACTTC. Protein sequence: CASSPRLAARRQETQYF.

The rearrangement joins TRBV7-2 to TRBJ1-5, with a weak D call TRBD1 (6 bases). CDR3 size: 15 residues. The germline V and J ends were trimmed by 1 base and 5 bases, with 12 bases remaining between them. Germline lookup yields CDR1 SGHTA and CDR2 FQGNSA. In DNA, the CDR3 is TGTGCCAGCAGCTTAGGGGACATCCCTCATCAGCCCCAGCATTTT. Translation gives CASSLGDIPHQPQHF.

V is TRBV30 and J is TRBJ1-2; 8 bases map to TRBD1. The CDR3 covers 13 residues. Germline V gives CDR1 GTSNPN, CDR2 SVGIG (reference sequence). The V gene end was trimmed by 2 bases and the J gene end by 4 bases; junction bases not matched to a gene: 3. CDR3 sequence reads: CAWSPGQGYGYTF. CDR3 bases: TGTGCCTGGAGTCCCGGACAGGGCTATGGCTACACCTTC.

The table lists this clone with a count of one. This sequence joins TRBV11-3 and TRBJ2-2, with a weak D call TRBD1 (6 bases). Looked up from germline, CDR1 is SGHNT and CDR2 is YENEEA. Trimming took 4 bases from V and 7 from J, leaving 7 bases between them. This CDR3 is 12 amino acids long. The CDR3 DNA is TGTGCCAGCAGCTCAGGGGTCGGGGAGCTGTTTTTT. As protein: CASSSGVGELFF.

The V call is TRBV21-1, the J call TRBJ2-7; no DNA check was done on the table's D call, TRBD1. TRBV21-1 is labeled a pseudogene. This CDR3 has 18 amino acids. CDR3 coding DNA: TGTGCCAGCAGCAAGGGACCCAGGGGAGTCTGCCGGTCGGACGAGCAGTACTTC. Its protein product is CASSKGPRGVCRSDEQYF.

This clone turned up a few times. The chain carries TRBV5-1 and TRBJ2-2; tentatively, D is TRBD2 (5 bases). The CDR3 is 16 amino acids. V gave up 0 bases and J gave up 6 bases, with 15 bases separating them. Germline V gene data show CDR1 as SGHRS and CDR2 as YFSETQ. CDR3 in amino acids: CASSLGPWGSAGELFF. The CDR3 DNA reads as TGCGCCAGCAGCTTGGGACCATGGGGTAGCGCCGGGGAGCTGTTTTTT.

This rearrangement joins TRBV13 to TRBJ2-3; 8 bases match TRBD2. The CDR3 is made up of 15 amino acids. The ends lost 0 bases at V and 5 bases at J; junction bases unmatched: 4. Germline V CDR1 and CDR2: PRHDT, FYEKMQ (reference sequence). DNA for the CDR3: TGTGCCAGCAGCTTAGGCGGGAGGGCCGGAGATACGCAGTATTTT. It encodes CASSLGGRAGDTQYF.

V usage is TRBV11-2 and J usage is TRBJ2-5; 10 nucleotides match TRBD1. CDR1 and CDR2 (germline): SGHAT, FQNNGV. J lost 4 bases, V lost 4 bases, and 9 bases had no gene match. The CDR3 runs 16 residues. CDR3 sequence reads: CASSSWRDRGGETQYF. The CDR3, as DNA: TGTGCCAGCAGCTCCTGGAGGGACAGGGGAGGAGAGACCCAGTACTTC.

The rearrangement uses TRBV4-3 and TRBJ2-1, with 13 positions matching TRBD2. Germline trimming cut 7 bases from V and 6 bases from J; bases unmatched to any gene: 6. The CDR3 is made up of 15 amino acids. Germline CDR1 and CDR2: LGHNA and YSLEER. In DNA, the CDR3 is TGCGCCAGCAACCAGGGACTAGCGGGATCCAATGAGCAGTTCTTC. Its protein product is CASNQGLAGSNEQFF.

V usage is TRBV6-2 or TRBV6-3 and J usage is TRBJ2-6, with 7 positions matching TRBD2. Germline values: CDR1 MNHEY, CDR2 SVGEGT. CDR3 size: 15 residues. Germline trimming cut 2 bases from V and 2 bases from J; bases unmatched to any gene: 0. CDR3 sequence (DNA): TGTGCCAGCAGTTACGCGGGGGCTGGGGCCAACGTCCTGACTTTC. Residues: CASSYAGAGANVLTF.

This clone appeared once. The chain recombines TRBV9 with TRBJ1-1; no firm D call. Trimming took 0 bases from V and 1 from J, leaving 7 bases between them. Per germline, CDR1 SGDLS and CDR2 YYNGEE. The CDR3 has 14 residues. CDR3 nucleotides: TGTGCCAGCAGCGTAGCTCCCGGGAACACTGAAGCTTTCTTT. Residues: CASSVAPGNTEAFF.

The CDR3 region is CASSSSGQARGDTQYF. The CDR3 coding sequence is TGTGCCAGCAGCTCCTCGGGGCAGGCGCGGGGGGATACGCAGTATTTT. This chain joins TRBV13 and TRBJ2-3; TRBD2 agrees at 7 bases. From germline, CDR1 is PRHDT and CDR2 FYEKMQ (reference sequence). This CDR3 is built from 16 residues. J was trimmed by 6 bases and V by 4 bases; bases with no gene match: 13. The whole variable domain, remainder taken from reference TRBV13 and TRBJ2-3, is AAGVIQSPRHLIKEKRETATLKCYPIPRHDTVYWYQQGPGQDPQFLISFYEKMQSDKGSIPDRFSAQQFSDYHSELNMSSLELGDSALYFCASSSSGQARGDTQYFGPGTRLTVL.

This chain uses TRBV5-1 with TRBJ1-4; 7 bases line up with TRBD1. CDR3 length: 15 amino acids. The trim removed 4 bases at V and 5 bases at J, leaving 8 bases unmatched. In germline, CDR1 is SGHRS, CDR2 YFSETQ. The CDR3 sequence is CASSQAGTENEKLFF. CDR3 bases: TGCGCCAGCAGCCAGGCCGGGACAGAGAATGAAAAACTGTTTTTT.

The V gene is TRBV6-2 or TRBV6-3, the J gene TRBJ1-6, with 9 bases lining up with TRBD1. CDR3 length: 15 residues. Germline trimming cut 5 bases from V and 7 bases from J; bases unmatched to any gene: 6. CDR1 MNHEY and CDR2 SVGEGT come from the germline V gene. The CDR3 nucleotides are TGTGCCAGCAGTAAGCGGGACAGGGCGAATTCACCCCTCCACTTT. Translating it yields CASSKRDRANSPLHF.

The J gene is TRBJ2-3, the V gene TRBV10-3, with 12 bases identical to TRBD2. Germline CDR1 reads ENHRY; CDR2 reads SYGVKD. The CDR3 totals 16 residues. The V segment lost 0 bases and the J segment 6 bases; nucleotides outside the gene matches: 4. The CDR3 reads CAISESTLAGGDTQYF. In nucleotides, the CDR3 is TGTGCCATCAGTGAGTCGACTCTAGCGGGAGGGGATACGCAGTATTTT.

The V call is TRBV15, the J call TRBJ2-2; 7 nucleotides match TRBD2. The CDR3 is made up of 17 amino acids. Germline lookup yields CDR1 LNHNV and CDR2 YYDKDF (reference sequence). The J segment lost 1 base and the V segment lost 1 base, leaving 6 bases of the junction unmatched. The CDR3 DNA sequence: TGTGCCACCAGCAGAGGGGCTAGCGGCCGGAACACCGGGGAGCTGTTTTTT. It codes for CATSRGASGRNTGELFF.

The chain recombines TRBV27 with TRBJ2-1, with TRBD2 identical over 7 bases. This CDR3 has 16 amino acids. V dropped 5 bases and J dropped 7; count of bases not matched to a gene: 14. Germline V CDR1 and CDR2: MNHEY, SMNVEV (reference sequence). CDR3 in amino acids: CASSRNGGVPKNEQFF. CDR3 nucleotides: TGTGCCAGCAGTCGCAATGGGGGGGTCCCAAAGAATGAGCAGTTCTTC.